These T cell receptor beta chains were read from a single sample in a study of blood T cell repertoires in COVID-19. The repertoire was sequenced with immunoSEQ multiplex PCR; TCRdb's copy has only in-frame clones and lacks some. The profile shows 110,000 to 150,000 clones, approximately 90% of them singletons. The sequenced sample consisted of peripheral blood. The origin of the receptors is a woman of 80 years or more with acute or convalescent COVID-19. The CDR3 runs from the conserved cysteine through the conserved F or W. Fields, in order: CDR3 length, V gene, J gene, clone size, D gene, CDR3 protein, CDR3 DNA. A D gene is named only where the DNA matches it firmly. Not every row has a clone size; where given, it reads once, few, many or a size class.

cdr3_length: 14
v_call: TRBV28
j_call: TRBJ1-5
clone_size: NA
d_call: NA
cdr3_aa: CASSYSDSNQPQHF
cdr3_nt: TGTGCCAGCAGTTATTCAGATAGCAATCAGCCCCAGCATTTT

cdr3_length: 14
v_call: TRBV6-9
j_call: TRBJ1-1
clone_size: NA
d_call: TRBD1
cdr3_aa: CASSSRGDNTEAFF
cdr3_nt: TGTGCCAGCAGTTCCAGGGGGGACAACACTGAAGCTTTCTTT

cdr3_length: 12
v_call: TRBV5-6
j_call: TRBJ1-2
clone_size: once
d_call: NA
cdr3_aa: CASSSNLYGYTF
cdr3_nt: TGTGCCAGCAGCTCTAACCTATATGGCTACACCTTC

cdr3_length: 15
v_call: TRBV5-4
j_call: TRBJ2-1
clone_size: NA
d_call: TRBD2
cdr3_aa: CASSPGLAGGHEQFF
cdr3_nt: TGTGCCAGCAGCCCCGGACTAGCGGGGGGGCATGAGCAGTTCTTC

cdr3_length: 15
v_call: TRBV7-3
j_call: TRBJ2-1
clone_size: NA
d_call: NA
cdr3_aa: CASSFGRPALNEQFF
cdr3_nt: TGTGCCAGCAGCTTCGGTCGCCCCGCCCTCAATGAGCAGTTCTTC

cdr3_length: 12
v_call: TRBV6-5
j_call: TRBJ1-1
clone_size: NA
d_call: NA
cdr3_aa: CASGTLQGKAFF
cdr3_nt: TGTGCCAGCGGAACCCTACAGGGTAAAGCTTTCTTT

cdr3_length: 13
v_call: TRBV29-1
j_call: TRBJ1-1
clone_size: NA
d_call: TRBD1
cdr3_aa: CSATGQLNTEAFF
cdr3_nt: TGCAGCGCGACGGGACAGCTGAACACTGAAGCTTTCTTT

cdr3_length: 16
v_call: TRBV7-2
j_call: TRBJ2-3
clone_size: NA
d_call: NA
cdr3_aa: CASSKDSGYFTDTQYF
cdr3_nt: TGTGCCAGCAGCAAAGATAGCGGCTACTTCACAGATACGCAGTATTTT

cdr3_length: 13
v_call: TRBV6-5
j_call: TRBJ1-3
clone_size: NA
d_call: NA
cdr3_aa: CASSSGQRDTIYF
cdr3_nt: TGTGCCAGCAGTTCCGGACAGAGGGACACCATATATTTT

cdr3_length: 15
v_call: TRBV7-8
j_call: TRBJ2-7
clone_size: NA
d_call: NA
cdr3_aa: CASSSSGTPSYEQYF
cdr3_nt: TGTGCCAGCAGTTCCTCCGGGACACCCTCCTACGAGCAGTACTTC

cdr3_length: 15
v_call: TRBV4-3
j_call: TRBJ1-2
clone_size: NA
d_call: NA
cdr3_aa: CASSQEASTNYGYTF
cdr3_nt: TGCGCCAGCAGCCAAGAGGCCAGTACTAACTATGGCTACACCTTC

cdr3_length: 13
v_call: TRBV2
j_call: TRBJ1-5
clone_size: NA
d_call: TRBD1
cdr3_aa: CASGQGNNQPQHF
cdr3_nt: TGTGCCAGCGGACAGGGGAACAATCAGCCCCAGCATTTT

cdr3_length: 15
v_call: TRBV5-1
j_call: TRBJ2-5
clone_size: NA
d_call: TRBD1
cdr3_aa: CASSTGTAFQETQYF
cdr3_nt: TGCGCCAGCAGCACCGGGACAGCCTTTCAAGAGACCCAGTACTTC